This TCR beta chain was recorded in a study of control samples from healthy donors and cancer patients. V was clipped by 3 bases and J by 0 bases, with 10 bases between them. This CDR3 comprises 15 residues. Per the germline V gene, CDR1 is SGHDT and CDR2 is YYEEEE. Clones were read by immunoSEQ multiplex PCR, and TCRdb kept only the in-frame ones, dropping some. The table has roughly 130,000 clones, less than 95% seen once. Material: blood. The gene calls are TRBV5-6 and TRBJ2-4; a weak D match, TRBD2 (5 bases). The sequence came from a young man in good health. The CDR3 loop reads CASSSSPGAKNIQYF. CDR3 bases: TGTGCCAGCAGCTCTAGCCCTGGAGCCAAAAACATTCAGTACTTC.